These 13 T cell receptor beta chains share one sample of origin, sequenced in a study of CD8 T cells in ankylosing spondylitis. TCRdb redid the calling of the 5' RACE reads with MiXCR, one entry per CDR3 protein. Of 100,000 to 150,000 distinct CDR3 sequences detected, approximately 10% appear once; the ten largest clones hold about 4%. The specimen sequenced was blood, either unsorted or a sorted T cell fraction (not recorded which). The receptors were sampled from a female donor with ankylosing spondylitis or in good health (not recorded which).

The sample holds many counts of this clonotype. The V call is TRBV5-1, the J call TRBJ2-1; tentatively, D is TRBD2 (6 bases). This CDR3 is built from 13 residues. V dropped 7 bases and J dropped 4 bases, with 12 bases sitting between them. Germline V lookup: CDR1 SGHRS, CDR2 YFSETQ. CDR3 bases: TGCGCCAGCGGACTAACAACATACAATGAGCAGTTCTTC. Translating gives CASGLTTYNEQFF.

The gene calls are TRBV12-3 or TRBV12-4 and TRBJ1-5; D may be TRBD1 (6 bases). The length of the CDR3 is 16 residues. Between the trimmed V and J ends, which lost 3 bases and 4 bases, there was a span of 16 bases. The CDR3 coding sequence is TGTGCCAGCAGTTTGCAGTCTGGAGGGGGAAATCAGCCCCAGCATTTT. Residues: CASSLQSGGGNQPQHF.

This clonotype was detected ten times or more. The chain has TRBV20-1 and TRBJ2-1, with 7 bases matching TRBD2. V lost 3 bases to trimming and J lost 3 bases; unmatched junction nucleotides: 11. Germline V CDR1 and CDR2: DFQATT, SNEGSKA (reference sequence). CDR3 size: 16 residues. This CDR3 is CSARGGLGRHYNEQFF. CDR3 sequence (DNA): TGCAGTGCTAGGGGGGGGTTGGGTCGCCACTACAATGAGCAGTTCTTC.

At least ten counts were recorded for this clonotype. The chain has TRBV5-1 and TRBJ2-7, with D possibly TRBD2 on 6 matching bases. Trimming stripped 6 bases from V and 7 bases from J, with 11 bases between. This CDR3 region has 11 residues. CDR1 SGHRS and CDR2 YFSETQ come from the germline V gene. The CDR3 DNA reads TGCGCCAGCACTCTCGGACTAGAGCAGTACTTC. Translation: CASTLGLEQYF.

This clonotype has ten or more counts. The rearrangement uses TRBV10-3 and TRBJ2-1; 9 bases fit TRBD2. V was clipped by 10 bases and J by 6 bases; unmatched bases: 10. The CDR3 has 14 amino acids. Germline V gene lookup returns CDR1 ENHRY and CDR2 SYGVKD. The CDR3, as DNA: TGTGCCACCACCTCAGCGGGAGGCCCCAATGAGCAGTTCTTC. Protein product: CATTSAGGPNEQFF.

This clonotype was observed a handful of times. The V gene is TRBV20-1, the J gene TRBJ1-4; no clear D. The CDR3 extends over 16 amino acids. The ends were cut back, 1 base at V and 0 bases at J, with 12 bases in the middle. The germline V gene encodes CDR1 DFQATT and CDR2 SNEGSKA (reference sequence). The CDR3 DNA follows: TGCAGTGCTAGAGCGTTAGGGAGGACAACTAATGAAAAACTGTTTTTT. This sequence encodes CSARALGRTTNEKLFF.

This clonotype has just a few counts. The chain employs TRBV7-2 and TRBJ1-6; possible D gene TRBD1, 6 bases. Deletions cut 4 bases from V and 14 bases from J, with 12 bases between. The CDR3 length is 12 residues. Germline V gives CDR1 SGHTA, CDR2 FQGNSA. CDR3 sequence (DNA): TGTGCCAGCAGCTCTCCAGGGGTCACCCTCCACTTT. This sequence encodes CASSSPGVTLHF. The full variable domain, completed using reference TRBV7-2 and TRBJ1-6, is GAGVSQSPSNKVTEKGKDVELRCDPISGHTALYWYRQSLGQGLEFLIYFQGNSAPDKSGLPSDRFSAERTGGSVSTLTIQRTQQEDSAVYLCASSSPGVTLHFGNGTRLTVT.

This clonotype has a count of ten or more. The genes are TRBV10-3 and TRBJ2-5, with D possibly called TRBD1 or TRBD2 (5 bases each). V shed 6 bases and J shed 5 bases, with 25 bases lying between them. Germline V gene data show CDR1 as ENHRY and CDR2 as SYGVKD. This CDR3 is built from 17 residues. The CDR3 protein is CAISPARGNVGVETQYF. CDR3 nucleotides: TGTGCCATCAGCCCAGCCCGGGGCAACGTCGGGGTGGAGACCCAGTACTTC.

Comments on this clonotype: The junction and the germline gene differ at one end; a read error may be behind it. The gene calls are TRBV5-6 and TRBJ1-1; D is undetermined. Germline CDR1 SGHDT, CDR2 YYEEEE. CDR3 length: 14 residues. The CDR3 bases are TGTGCCAGCAGCTTCGGAACAATGGGCACTGAAGCTTTTTTT. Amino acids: CASSFGTMGTEAFF.

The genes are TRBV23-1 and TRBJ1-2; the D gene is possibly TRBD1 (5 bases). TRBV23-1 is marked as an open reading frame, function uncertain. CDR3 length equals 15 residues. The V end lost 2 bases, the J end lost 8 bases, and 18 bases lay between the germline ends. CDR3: CASSQAPRDARGYTF. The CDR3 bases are TGCGCCAGCAGTCAAGCCCCCCGGGACGCCCGGGGCTACACCTTC.

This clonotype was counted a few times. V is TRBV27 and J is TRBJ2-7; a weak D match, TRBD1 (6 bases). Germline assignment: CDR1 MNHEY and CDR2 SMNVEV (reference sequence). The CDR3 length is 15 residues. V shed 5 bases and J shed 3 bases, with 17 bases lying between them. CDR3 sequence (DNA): TGTGCCAGCAGTACTAAGTGGGGGCGTCTCTACGAGCAGTACTTC. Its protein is CASSTKWGRLYEQYF.

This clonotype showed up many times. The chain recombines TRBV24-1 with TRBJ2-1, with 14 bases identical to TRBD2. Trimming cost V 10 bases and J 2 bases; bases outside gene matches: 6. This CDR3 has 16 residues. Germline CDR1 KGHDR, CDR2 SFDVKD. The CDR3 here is CATGTSGSPTYNEQFF. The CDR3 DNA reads TGTGCCACGGGGACTAGCGGGAGCCCCACCTACAATGAGCAGTTCTTC.

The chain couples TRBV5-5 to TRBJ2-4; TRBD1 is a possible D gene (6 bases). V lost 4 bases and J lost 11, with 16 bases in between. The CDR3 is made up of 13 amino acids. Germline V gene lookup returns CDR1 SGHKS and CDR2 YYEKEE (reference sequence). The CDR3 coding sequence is TGTGCCAGCAGCCGGACAGACGGCGACGTTCAGTACTTC. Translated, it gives CASSRTDGDVQYF.